This T cell receptor (beta chain) was sequenced in a study of cytomegalovirus exposure and HLA in healthy donors. This clone was seen a single time. Germline trimming cut 0 bases from V and 5 bases from J; bases unmatched to any gene: 4. The CDR3 runs to 15 residues. Germline loops: CDR1 SGHRS, CDR2 YFSETQ. Sequencing used immunoSEQ multiplex PCR; TCRdb keeps in-frame clones, though not all of them. This sample carries 50,000 to 70,000 clones, 85% to 95% of them seen once, and the ten largest clones take under 6.5%. The chain couples TRBV5-1 to TRBJ2-1; 8 nucleotides align to TRBD1. What was sequenced was PBMCs. The source of this sequence is a woman under 30 in good health and CMV-seropositive. The CDR3 sequence: CASSLEGQGHNEQFF. The DNA of the CDR3 is TGCGCCAGCAGCTTGGAAGGACAGGGACACAATGAGCAGTTCTTC.